Included here is one T cell receptor beta chain sequence, with context. Its cognate antigen is unknown. Profiling relied on immunoSEQ multiplex PCR, and the TCRdb table lists in-frame clones only, not all of them. The top ten hold roughly 16% of the sample, which has 38,000 or so clones, 83% seen once. The CDR3 has 12 residues. V lost 3 bases to trimming and J lost 3 bases, with 6 bases between them. Per germline, CDR1 SGHTS and CDR2 YDEGEE. The data were taken from a study of PD-L1 blockade in urothelial cancer. Study details: Males with bladder-origin urothelial cancer made up about 85% of the roughly 29 patients. Blood was evaluated 3 weeks (second dose) and 6 weeks after therapy began. Study findings and constraints: Survival was better when pretreatment blood TCR clonality fell below the median.

The specimen was PBMCs, collected around atezolizumab (anti-PD-L1) treatment. The receptor comes from a man between 60 and 75 years old with urothelial cancer. The chain couples TRBV5-8 to TRBJ1-2, with D tentatively TRBD1 (5 bases). DNA of the CDR3: TGTGCCAGCAGCTGGGGCCACTATGGCTACACCTTC. This encodes CASSWGHYGYTF.